The 30 T cell receptor beta chains given below trace back to one sample, sequenced in a study of T cell repertoires in cytomegalovirus infection. From the reads, TCRdb called clonotypes with MiXCR, one entry per CDR3 protein. The sample includes hundreds of thousands of distinct CDR3 sequences, roughly a sixth of them seen just once. Sequenced material: PBMCs. These receptors came from a human donor in good health (CMV status not recorded). Some clones in this sample may be carry-over from other donors' samples.

This rearrangement joins TRBV20-1 to TRBJ1-3; D is perhaps TRBD1 (6 bases). The length of the CDR3 is 14 residues. From germline, CDR1 is DFQATT and CDR2 SNEGSKA (reference sequence). Between the trimmed V and J ends, which lost 6 bases and 4 bases, there was a span of 16 bases. CDR3 in amino acids: CSAQAGGPGNTIYF. The CDR3, as DNA: TGCAGTGCGCAGGCGGGGGGGCCGGGAAACACCATATATTTT.

For this clonotype: The junction differs from germline at one of its ends, possibly a read error. The chain combines TRBV5-5 with TRBJ2-1, with 9 bases lining up with TRBD1. Germline values: CDR1 SGHKS, CDR2 YYEKEE (reference sequence). The CDR3 runs to 12 residues. CDR3 region: CASSFNRGHGIF. CDR3 in DNA: TGTGCCAGCAGCTTTAACAGGGGGCACGGGATCTTC.

The J gene is TRBJ1-1, the V gene TRBV2, with a tentative D call TRBD1 (5 bases). CDR3 size: 14 residues. Germline lookup yields CDR1 SNHLY and CDR2 FYNNEI. V shed 6 bases and J shed 4 bases, with 15 bases lying between them. The CDR3 loop reads CASSLTEGSTEAFF. The CDR3 coding sequence is TGTGCCAGCAGCCTGACAGAGGGAAGCACTGAAGCTTTCTTT.

This clonotype was observed a handful of times. The chain carries TRBV18 and TRBJ2-3; a possible D gene is TRBD2 (6 bases). Germline CDR1 and CDR2: KGHSH and LQKENI. V was shortened by 1 base and J by 0 bases, with 8 bases between the two germline ends. The CDR3 loop spans 15 amino acids. The CDR3 sequence: CASSPRGVSTDTQYF. As DNA, the CDR3 is TGTGCCAGCTCACCACGGGGGGTTAGCACAGATACGCAGTATTTT. Full variable domain (rest looked up from reference TRBV18 and TRBJ2-3): NAGVMQNPRHLVRRRGQEARLRCSPMKGHSHVYWYRQLPEEGLKFMVYLQKENIIDESGMPKERFSAEFPKEGPSILRIQQVVRGDSAAYFCASSPRGVSTDTQYFGPGTRLTVL.

The table lists this clonotype with a count of one. The chain is built from TRBV28 and TRBJ2-7; a possible D gene is TRBD2 (5 bases). Trimming left V 5 bases short and J 4 bases short, with 12 bases between. From germline, CDR1 is MDHEN and CDR2 SYDVKM. CDR3 length: 13 residues. The CDR3 is CASSGESVYEQYF. CDR3 DNA sequence: TGTGCCAGCAGTGGGGAGTCCGTTTACGAGCAGTACTTC.

This clonotype appeared many times. The rearrangement uses TRBV7-9 and TRBJ1-3; perhaps TRBD1 as D (5 bases). CDR1 is SEHNR and CDR2 is FQNEAQ in the germline V gene (reference sequence). V shed 8 bases and J shed 0 bases, with 11 bases lying between them. CDR3 length equals 14 residues. The CDR3 loop is CASLDISSGNTIYF. The CDR3 nucleotides read TGTGCCAGCCTGGACATCAGCTCTGGAAACACCATATATTTT.

The table lists this clonotype with a few counts. The chain is built from TRBV28 and TRBJ1-6; TRBD1 might be the D (5 bases). Trimming shortened V by 2 bases and J by 6 bases, and 14 bases separated the two germline ends. This CDR3 has 16 amino acids. Germline V gene lookup returns CDR1 MDHEN and CDR2 SYDVKM. The CDR3 is CASSLVLQGLNSPLHF. The CDR3 nucleotides are TGTGCCAGCAGTTTAGTACTTCAGGGTCTTAATTCACCCCTCCACTTT. The variable domain in full, completed from reference TRBV28 and TRBJ1-6, reads DVKVTQSSRYLVKRTGEKVFLECVQDMDHENMFWYRQDPGLGLRLIYFSYDVKMKEKGDIPEGYSVSREKKERFSLILESASTNQTSMYLCASSLVLQGLNSPLHFGNGTRLTVT.

The chain couples TRBV7-9 to TRBJ2-7; 11 bases are a match to TRBD2. The CDR3 covers 15 residues. The V segment lost 5 bases and the J segment 2 bases; nucleotides outside the gene matches: 5. In germline, CDR1 is SEHNR, CDR2 FQNEAQ (reference sequence). The DNA of the CDR3 is TGTGCCAGCAGCCCGGGACTAGCGGAAACCTACGAGCAGTACTTC. It encodes CASSPGLAETYEQYF.

In its sample, this clonotype was seen a few times. The V and J genes are TRBV4-2 and TRBJ2-3, with 7 bases lining up with TRBD2. The CDR3 is made up of 15 amino acids. Germline CDR1 LGHNA, CDR2 YNFKEQ. V shed 4 bases and J 3 bases; nucleotides not matched to a gene: 7. CDR3 DNA sequence: TGTGCCAGCAGCCCCCCCGGCGGGGGTACAGATACGCAGTATTTT. Its protein is CASSPPGGGTDTQYF.

This clonotype was seen at least ten times. CDR3 nucleotide sequence: TGTGCCAGCATCGGAACAGGGGGCCCCTATGGCTACACCTTC. This codes for CASIGTGGPYGYTF. The V gene is TRBV7-2, the J gene TRBJ1-2; 9 bases align to TRBD1. The CDR3 runs to 14 residues. Germline trimming cut 7 bases from V and 4 bases from J; bases unmatched to any gene: 7. Germline V lookup: CDR1 SGHTA, CDR2 FQGNSA.

CDR3 residues: CSASGQGGNTEAFF. In DNA form, the CDR3 reads TGCAGTGCTAGCGGACAGGGAGGTAACACTGAAGCTTTCTTT. The chain employs TRBV20-1 and TRBJ1-1; 8 nucleotides agree with TRBD1. Germline CDR1 reads DFQATT; CDR2 reads SNEGSKA (reference sequence). Unmatched junction bases numbered 5, after V lost 3 bases and J lost 2 bases. The CDR3 consists of 14 residues.

The chain recombines TRBV4-2 with TRBJ1-1; D ambiguous. From germline, CDR1 is LGHNA and CDR2 YNFKEQ. The length of the CDR3 is 13 residues. The germline V and J ends were trimmed by 2 bases and 9 bases, with 13 bases remaining between them. The CDR3: CASSQSSGGKAFF. The CDR3 DNA follows: TGTGCCAGCAGCCAAAGTTCCGGAGGAAAAGCTTTCTTT.

In its sample, this clonotype was seen once. The chain combines TRBV28 with TRBJ1-2; 7 bases match TRBD1. Germline CDR1 reads MDHEN; CDR2 reads SYDVKM. V shed 5 bases, J shed 3 bases, and the junction held 15 bases outside the gene matches. The CDR3 covers 17 residues. As DNA, the CDR3 is TGTGCCAGCAGTACCGCGGGGGCAGGGGGGACTTACTATGGCTACACCTTC. It codes for CASSTAGAGGTYYGYTF.

The chain uses TRBV29-1 and TRBJ2-7; 10 bases fit TRBD1. This CDR3 is 17 amino acids long. CDR1 is SQVTM and CDR2 is ANQGSEA in the germline V gene. The trim removed 7 bases at V and 4 bases at J, leaving 19 bases unmatched. The DNA for the CDR3 is TGCAGCGCCTCCGGGACAGGGGAGCGCGGGGGCCAATACGAGCAGTACTTC. This codes for CSASGTGERGGQYEQYF.

This clonotype was recorded only once. The conserved closing phenylalanine or tryptophan is absent in this CDR3, likely reflecting a read error. The genes are TRBV19 and TRBJ1-5, with D unresolved. V gave up 7 bases and J gave up 2 bases, with 15 bases separating them. The CDR3 is 15 residues long. Germline V gives CDR1 LNHDA, CDR2 SQIVND (reference sequence). The CDR3 is CASTPWGEGNQPQHL. Here the CDR3 DNA reads TGTGCCAGTACGCCCTGGGGAGAGGGCAATCAGCCCCAGCATTTA.

A few counts support this clonotype. V and J are TRBV27 and TRBJ2-3; possible D gene TRBD1, 5 bases. Germline CDR1 and CDR2: MNHEY and SMNVEV (reference sequence). The V end was cut by 3 bases, the J end by 5 bases, with 9 bases between. There are 13 residues in the CDR3. The CDR3 DNA reads as TGTGCCAGCAGTTTCCTTCAGGGAGATACGCAGTATTTT. Protein product: CASSFLQGDTQYF.

This clonotype was counted between two and nine times. This chain uses TRBV4-3 with TRBJ1-5, with 7 bases aligning to TRBD1. CDR1 is LGHNA, CDR2 YSLEER, per germline. The CDR3 has 14 amino acids. V shed 3 bases, J shed 5 bases, and the junction held 4 bases outside the gene matches. The CDR3 coding sequence is TGCGCCAGCAGCCAGACGGACAGGTATCAGCCCCAGCATTTT. Translating gives CASSQTDRYQPQHF.

The chain has TRBV6-5 and TRBJ2-7, with D possibly matching TRBD1 (5 bases). Trimming shortened V by 5 bases and J by 2 bases, and 10 bases separated the two germline ends. CDR3 length equals 13 residues. CDR1 and CDR2 from the germline V gene are MNHEY and SVGAGI. The CDR3 spells CASSKDMPYEQYF. The CDR3 DNA reads TGTGCCAGCAGTAAGGACATGCCCTACGAGCAGTACTTC.

The chain recombines TRBV20-1 with TRBJ2-7; D not resolved. Between the trimmed V and J ends, which lost 5 bases and 2 bases, there was a span of 16 bases. Germline V gives CDR1 DFQATT, CDR2 SNEGSKA (reference sequence). This CDR3 contains 14 residues. For the CDR3, the DNA is TGCAGTGCTTCGGACCCCTACAAACCCTACGAGCAGTACTTC. It is translated as CSASDPYKPYEQYF.

This clonotype was seen a handful of times. This chain joins TRBV6-5 and TRBJ1-6, with 9 positions matching TRBD1. After removal of 2 bases from V and 10 bases from J, the junction contained 6 bases not matched to a gene. Germline lookup yields CDR1 MNHEY and CDR2 SVGAGI. The CDR3 length is 15 residues. The CDR3 DNA reads TGTGCCAGCAGTTACGGGACAGGGTATCGGTCACCCCTCCACTTT. It codes for CASSYGTGYRSPLHF.

Worth noting for this clonotype: A much larger clone differs from this one at a single base, so this may be a read error. V usage is TRBV7-2 and J usage is TRBJ1-6; 8 positions agree with TRBD1. Germline CDR1 is SGHTA and CDR2 is FQGNSA. The CDR3 consists of 14 residues. Here the CDR3 DNA reads TGTGCCAGCAGCGTCGGGACAGGTTATTCACCCCACCACTTT. It codes for CASSVGTGYSPHHF.

This clonotype was counted between two and nine times. The rearrangement joins TRBV4-3 to TRBJ1-1; D unresolved. Germline V lookup: CDR1 LGHNA, CDR2 YSLEER. With 0 bases removed from V and 5 bases from J, the gap between germline ends came to 19 bases. The CDR3 contains 17 residues. The CDR3 here is CASSQDRGGGVETEAFF. The CDR3 DNA sequence: TGCGCCAGCAGCCAAGATCGTGGAGGAGGTGTGGAAACTGAAGCTTTCTTT.

This chain links TRBV7-2 with TRBJ2-7; TRBD2 matches at 14 bases. The V and J ends lost 4 bases and 7 bases, in that order; junction bases with no gene match: 6. Germline CDR1 and CDR2: SGHTA and FQGNSA. This CDR3 has 15 residues. This CDR3 reads CASSWTSGGLGEQYF. CDR3 DNA: TGTGCCAGCAGCTGGACTAGCGGGGGGCTGGGAGAGCAGTACTTC.

This clonotype came up many times. The rearrangement links TRBV4-1 to TRBJ1-5; TRBD1 matches 8 bases. Germline values: CDR1 MGHRA, CDR2 YSYEKL. This CDR3 is 15 amino acids long. The V segment lost 3 bases and the J segment 4 bases; nucleotides outside the gene matches: 5. The CDR3 sequence is CASSHKDRENQPQHF. For the CDR3, the DNA is TGCGCCAGCAGCCATAAGGACAGGGAAAATCAGCCCCAGCATTTT.

This rearrangement joins TRBV28 to TRBJ2-2; 8 bases align to TRBD1. Germline-derived CDR1 and CDR2 are MDHEN and SYDVKM. CDR3 length equals 14 residues. Germline trimming cut 4 bases from V and 4 bases from J; bases unmatched to any gene: 2. Written as DNA, the CDR3 is TGTGCCAGCAGTTCGGGACAGGTCACCGGGGAGCTGTTTTTT. It codes for CASSSGQVTGELFF.

In its sample, this clonotype was seen a few times. The chain employs TRBV5-1 and TRBJ1-5; no clear D. Deletions cut 1 base from V and 3 bases from J, with 11 bases between. This CDR3 has 15 residues. Per the germline V gene, CDR1 is SGHRS and CDR2 is YFSETQ. The chain's CDR3 is CASSLSDPDNQPQHF. The CDR3, as DNA: TGCGCCAGCAGCTTGAGTGATCCGGACAATCAGCCCCAGCATTTT. The variable domain in full, completed from reference TRBV5-1 and TRBJ1-5, reads KAGVTQTPRYLIKTRGQQVTLSCSPISGHRSVSWYQQTPGQGLQFLFEYFSETQRNKGNFPGRFSGRQFSNSRSEMNVSTLELGDSALYLCASSLSDPDNQPQHFGDGTRLSIL.

This clonotype was seen ten or more times. V and J are TRBV28 and TRBJ1-2, with 9 nucleotides matching TRBD1. After removal of 3 bases from V and 2 bases from J, the junction contained 13 bases not matched to a gene. This CDR3 is built from 18 residues. Germline assignment: CDR1 MDHEN and CDR2 SYDVKM. The CDR3 here is CASSFTGTPGQGNYGYTF. The DNA of the CDR3 is TGTGCCAGCAGTTTCACTGGAACTCCGGGACAGGGAAACTATGGCTACACCTTC.

The J gene is TRBJ2-7, the V gene TRBV24-1; D not certain. The CDR3 is made up of 14 amino acids. V lost 5 bases and J 1 base, leaving 11 bases between the germline ends. CDR1 and CDR2 from the germline V gene are KGHDR and SFDVKD. The CDR3 spells CATSAQDPSYEQYF. DNA for the CDR3: TGTGCCACCAGTGCTCAGGACCCATCCTACGAGCAGTACTTC.

V is TRBV2 and J is TRBJ1-1; possibly TRBD1 for D (5 bases). The germline V gene encodes CDR1 SNHLY and CDR2 FYNNEI. The CDR3 spans 14 residues. Trimming shortened V by 6 bases and J by 1 base, and 12 bases separated the two germline ends. CDR3 in DNA: TGTGCCAGCAGGATATTACAGGCGAACACTGAAGCTTTCTTT. This translates into CASRILQANTEAFF.

There are a few counts of this clonotype. V is TRBV20-1 and J is TRBJ2-1, with 9 bases matching TRBD1. The CDR3 runs to 14 residues. Germline lookup yields CDR1 DFQATT and CDR2 SNEGSKA (reference sequence). With V trimmed by 1 base and J by 5 bases, 3 bases remained unmatched. The CDR3 loop is CSARGDRADNEQFF. In DNA form, the CDR3 reads TGCAGTGCTAGAGGGGACAGGGCAGACAATGAGCAGTTCTTC.